The 30 T cell receptor beta chains reported below all come from one sample, sequenced in a study of T cells expressing NK-cell markers. One entry per CDR3 protein, without DNA, is what TCRdb gives after re-calling the 5' RACE reads. This repertoire includes about 460,000 distinct CDR3 sequences. Sequenced input: blood T cells: a sorted CD56 or NKG2C T cell subset, CD4+ or CD8+ T cells, or bulk PBMC T cells (not recorded which). The origin of the receptors is a woman aged 45-65 years in good health.

This chain's CDR3 is CSARERLAGLRGQFF. The chain links TRBV20-1 to TRBJ2-1; TCRdb picks TRBD2, but there is no DNA to check that call. In germline, CDR1 is DFQATT, CDR2 SNEGSKA (reference sequence). The CDR3 spans 15 residues.

The chain is built from TRBV2 and TRBJ2-1; TCRdb lists TRBD1, though no DNA is available to test this call. This CDR3 has 14 residues. CDR1 is SNHLY and CDR2 is FYNNEI in the germline V gene. The CDR3 sequence: CASQGGTGYNEQFF.

The chain employs TRBV12-3 or TRBV12-4 and TRBJ1-3; checking the TCRdb D call of TRBD1 is not possible without DNA. There are 15 residues in the CDR3. CDR3 sequence reads: CASSRQGSSGNTIYF.

The chain is built from TRBV5-1 and TRBJ2-4. The CDR3 sequence is 16 residues long. Germline CDR1 reads SGHRS; CDR2 reads YFSETQ. The CDR3 loop is CASSLGRLLAKNIQYF.

The chain carries TRBV4-1 and TRBJ2-2; the D call from TCRdb, TRBD2, cannot be confirmed without DNA. The CDR3 has 17 amino acids. Germline loops: CDR1 MGHRA, CDR2 YSYEKL. The CDR3 sequence: CASSHLAGGGGTGELFF.

CDR3 protein: CASSLGRAYKETQYF. J is TRBJ2-5 and V is TRBV7-8; TCRdb calls TRBD2, which cannot be checked without DNA. The CDR3 has 15 residues. From germline, CDR1 is SGHVS and CDR2 FQNEAQ.

The chain carries TRBV28 and TRBJ1-4; TCRdb picks TRBD1, but there is no DNA to check that call. CDR1 and CDR2 from the germline V gene are MDHEN and SYDVKM. The CDR3 spans 15 residues. Here the CDR3 reads CASSLWVRGGEKLFF. Combining the CDR3 with reference TRBV28 and TRBJ1-4 gives the whole variable domain DVKVTQSSRYLVKRTGEKVFLECVQDMDHENMFWYRQDPGLGLRLIYFSYDVKMKEKGDIPEGYSVSREKKERFSLILESASTNQTSMYLCASSLWVRGGEKLFFGSGTQLSVL.

The V gene is TRBV12-3 or TRBV12-4, the J gene TRBJ2-3; TCRdb returns TRBD1, unconfirmable since there is no DNA. CDR3 length equals 13 residues. The CDR3 spells CASSGGGLDTQYF.

This chain uses TRBV19 with TRBJ1-4; TCRdb's D gene call, TRBD1, goes unchecked for lack of DNA. Per germline, CDR1 LNHDA and CDR2 SQIVND (reference sequence). The CDR3 runs 13 residues. CDR3 protein: CASRTKQGRQLFF. The full variable domain, rest sourced from reference TRBV19 and TRBJ1-4, is DGGITQSPKYLFRKEGQNVTLSCEQNLNHDAMYWYRQDPGQGLRLIYYSQIVNDFQKGDIAEGYSVSREKKESFPLTVTSAQKNPTAFYLCASRTKQGRQLFFGSGTQLSVL.

The chain joins TRBV2 to TRBJ2-1; lacking DNA, the TRBD2 call made by TCRdb goes unchecked. Germline lookup yields CDR1 SNHLY and CDR2 FYNNEI. The CDR3 length is 13 residues. CDR3 in amino acids: CASARGWDNEQFF.

This chain links TRBV3-1 with TRBJ2-1; TCRdb's D call, TRBD2, is unchecked because there is no DNA. The CDR3 length is 16 residues. Germline V gives CDR1 LGHDT, CDR2 YNNKEL (reference sequence). The chain's CDR3 is CASSPDSGKGYNEQFF.

The chain recombines TRBV3-1 with TRBJ2-1. The CDR3 contains 12 residues. Germline CDR1 and CDR2: LGHDT and YNNKEL (reference sequence). The CDR3 here is CASSDTGIEQFF.

The J gene is TRBJ1-4, the V gene TRBV11-2. The CDR3 sequence is 15 residues long. The germline V gene encodes CDR1 SGHAT and CDR2 FQNNGV. The CDR3 loop is CASSLTMATNEKLFF.

The rearrangement joins TRBV5-1 to TRBJ2-3. CDR3 length: 14 amino acids. The V gene's germline CDR1 is SGHRS and CDR2 YFSETQ. CDR3 region: CASTSDSSTDTQYF.

This chain connects TRBV5-5 to TRBJ2-1; no DNA is available, so the TRBD2 call from TCRdb remains unchecked. CDR3 length: 16 amino acids. Germline CDR1 and CDR2: SGHKS and YYEKEE (reference sequence). The CDR3 sequence: CASSRGRGSSYNEQFF.

The chain's CDR3 is CASSYGRAGSFDYEQYF. The chain uses TRBV5-1 and TRBJ2-7; TCRdb proposes TRBD1, but this gene call is untestable without DNA. The CDR3 spans 17 residues. CDR1 and CDR2 from the germline V gene are SGHRS and YFSETQ.

The chain recombines TRBV6-2 or TRBV6-3 with TRBJ2-5; the TCRdb D gene call, TRBD2, has no DNA to confirm it. CDR3 size: 11 residues. Looked up from germline, CDR1 is MNHEY and CDR2 is SVGEGT. The CDR3 sequence is CASGRTEPEYF.

CDR3 sequence reads: CASSSIAAAYEQYF. The chain combines TRBV11-2 with TRBJ2-7; TCRdb outputs TRBD2, but without DNA this stays unchecked. From germline, CDR1 is SGHAT and CDR2 FQNNGV. The CDR3 totals 14 residues.

This CDR3 is CASSLFTSGSPPPETQYF. The rearrangement joins TRBV5-1 to TRBJ2-5; the TCRdb call, TRBD2, lacks DNA for checking. Germline values: CDR1 SGHRS, CDR2 YFSETQ. This CDR3 comprises 18 residues.

This chain joins TRBV10-2 and TRBJ1-2; the D call of TRBD1 rests on TCRdb alone, since no DNA is present to check it. In germline, CDR1 is WSHSY, CDR2 SAAADI. The CDR3 is 12 amino acids. The CDR3 sequence is CASSDVQGGYTF.

The chain combines TRBV6-2 or TRBV6-3 with TRBJ2-5. Germline CDR1 reads MNHEY; CDR2 reads SVGEGT. This CDR3 is 13 amino acids long. The chain's CDR3 is CASKRRLQETQYF.

The gene calls are TRBV9 and TRBJ2-1; the TRBD2 assignment by TCRdb is unverifiable without DNA. The germline V gene has CDR1 SGDLS and CDR2 YYNGEE. The CDR3 length is 15 residues. The CDR3 reads CASSVGRARGDEQFF. The variable domain in full, completed from reference TRBV9 and TRBJ2-1, reads DSGVTQTPKHLITATGQRVTLRCSPRSGDLSVYWYQQSLDQGLQFLIQYYNGEERAKGNILERFSAQQFPDLHSELNLSSLELGDSALYFCASSVGRARGDEQFFGPGTRLTVL.

J is TRBJ1-1 and V is TRBV18. Germline CDR1 and CDR2: KGHSH and LQKENI. CDR3 length equals 13 residues. CDR3 loop: CASSPLVAEEAFF. The whole variable domain, remainder taken from reference TRBV18 and TRBJ1-1, is NAGVMQNPRHLVRRRGQEARLRCSPMKGHSHVYWYRQLPEEGLKFMVYLQKENIIDESGMPKERFSAEFPKEGPSILRIQQVVRGDSAAYFCASSPLVAEEAFFGQGTRLTVV.

The J gene is TRBJ2-3, the V gene TRBV20-1; TCRdb names TRBD1, which stays unverified in the absence of DNA. Germline lookup yields CDR1 DFQATT and CDR2 SNEGSKA (reference sequence). The CDR3 has 15 amino acids. The CDR3: CSARDPYRVADTQYF.

The chain joins TRBV29-1 to TRBJ2-1. The CDR3 spans 12 residues. CDR1 SQVTM and CDR2 ANQGSEA come from the germline V gene. CDR3 sequence reads: CSVERVYNEQFF.

The chain recombines TRBV25-1 with TRBJ1-1. The germline V gene encodes CDR1 MGHDK and CDR2 SYGVNS. CDR3 length: 13 amino acids. This CDR3 reads CASSERIPAEAFF.

The chain joins TRBV9 to TRBJ1-2. The germline V gene has CDR1 SGDLS and CDR2 YYNGEE. The CDR3 consists of 13 residues. The CDR3 loop reads CASSVPSRYGYTF. Full variable domain (outside the CDR3, taken from reference TRBV9 and TRBJ1-2): DSGVTQTPKHLITATGQRVTLRCSPRSGDLSVYWYQQSLDQGLQFLIQYYNGEERAKGNILERFSAQQFPDLHSELNLSSLELGDSALYFCASSVPSRYGYTFGSGTRLTVV.

The chain recombines TRBV6-5 with TRBJ2-7; TCRdb outputs TRBD2, but without DNA this stays unchecked. The germline CDR1 and CDR2 sequences are MNHEY and SVGAGI. This CDR3 comprises 15 residues. CDR3 in amino acids: CASSYPGTSGYEQYF.

The chain recombines TRBV5-1 with TRBJ2-2; TCRdb outputs TRBD1, but without DNA this stays unchecked. Germline CDR1 and CDR2: SGHRS and YFSETQ. This CDR3 comprises 16 residues. The CDR3 is CASRQEQKALSGELFF.

V is TRBV6-1 and J is TRBJ2-6. The CDR3 length is 16 residues. Germline CDR1 and CDR2: MNHNS and SASEGT. The CDR3 reads CAIHPTGSSGANVLTF.